These T cell receptor beta chains were read from a single sample in a study of response to subunit inactivated influenza vaccine. Each CDR3 protein is one row after TCRdb ran MiXCR on the RT-PCR reads. The data contain 550,000 to 800,000 distinct CDR3 sequences, more than 11% of them singletons. Source: PBMCs from blood, taken around two weeks before vaccination. The source is a man between 50 and 59 years old who received an inactivated influenza vaccine. CDR3s include the opening cysteine and the closing phenylalanine or tryptophan. The D gene is left open where the match is weak. Size is omitted from some rows. Given values are once, few, many or a class for expanded clones.

>TRBV7-2|many|TRBJ2-7|-
TGTGCCAGCAGCGCCATCGGGGGAGGACAGGTACGCTACGAGCAGTACTTC
CASSAIGGGQVRYEQYF
>TRBV6-2/TRBV6-3|few|TRBJ2-3|-
TGTGCCAGCAGTTCCAGAGGCATTATGGGTGCAGATACGCAGTATTTT
CASSSRGIMGADTQYF
>TRBV4-1|few|TRBJ2-2|TRBD1
TGCGCCAGCAGCCAGGTCTACGTCGGGACAGCCCCCGCCGGGGAGCTGTTTTTT
CASSQVYVGTAPAGELFF
>TRBV12-3/TRBV12-4|many|TRBJ1-1|-
TGTGCCAGCAGTCAGGGGAAGAACACTGAAGCTTTCTTT
CASSQGKNTEAFF
>TRBV24-1|many|TRBJ2-1|-
TGTGCCACCAGTGATTCTTTCAGAGGCAATGAGCAGTTCTTC
CATSDSFRGNEQFF
>TRBV4-1|few|TRBJ1-2|-
TGCGCCAGCAGCCAAGGCGGGTGGGATGGCTATGGCTACACCTTC
CASSQGGWDGYGYTF
>TRBV5-5|-|TRBJ2-1|-
TGTGCCAGCAGCTTGTTGGGGGACTATGAGCAGTTCTTC
CASSLLGDYEQFF
>TRBV11-1|-|TRBJ2-7|TRBD2
TGTGCCAGCAGCTTAGCTAGGCTAGCGGGAGGGAGCTCCTACGAGCAGTACTTC
CASSLARLAGGSSYEQYF
>TRBV6-5|few|TRBJ1-2|-
TGTGCCAGCAGTTACTCGACGGCAGGGGTAGATGGCTACACCTTC
CASSYSTAGVDGYTF
>TRBV4-1|-|TRBJ1-2|TRBD1
TGCGCCAGCAGCCAGACGGACAGGGGGCGCGGGGCCTACACCTTC
CASSQTDRGRGAYTF
>TRBV5-1|few|TRBJ2-5|-
TGCGCCAGCACCCGCGGGGGCTACCAAGAGACCCAGTACTTC
CASTRGGYQETQYF
>TRBV30|-|TRBJ2-3|TRBD2
TGTGCCTGGGGTGAGGCTCGGGGGGTCCCCACAGATACGCAGTATTTT
CAWGEARGVPTDTQYF
>TRBV11-1|few|TRBJ2-3|TRBD1
TGTGCCAGCAGCCGGGACAGGCAAAACACAGATACGCAGTATTTT
CASSRDRQNTDTQYF
>TRBV20-1|many|TRBJ2-2|-
TGCAGTGCAACCAACCGTCGGGTGTCCACCGGGGAGCTGTTTTTT
CSATNRRVSTGELFF
>TRBV28|few|TRBJ1-5|-
TGTGCCAGCAGTTTATTTGGGGATAGCAATCAGCCCCAGCATTTT
CASSLFGDSNQPQHF
>TRBV29-1|-|TRBJ2-5|-
TGCAGCGTTAATCCAGGGATTGGAGAGACCCAGTACTTC
CSVNPGIGETQYF
>TRBV24-1|few|TRBJ2-3|-
TGTGCCACCAGTGACCGTGGGACAACCGATACGCAGTATTTT
CATSDRGTTDTQYF
>TRBV6-5|few|TRBJ2-7|-
TGTGCCAGCAGTTACTCATGGCGGGGTGTCTTCCACGAGCAGTACTTC
CASSYSWRGVFHEQYF
>TRBV4-2|-|TRBJ1-2|-
TGTGCCAGCAGCCAAGCAGGGGACTATGGCTACACCTTC
CASSQAGDYGYTF
>TRBV24-1|few|TRBJ2-1|TRBD2
TGTGCCACCAGTGTTCCTAGCGGCGGCAATGAGCAGTTCTTC
CATSVPSGGNEQFF
>TRBV20-1|many|TRBJ1-6|TRBD1
TGCAGTGCTAGAAATATCCCGACAGGGGCCTCCTATAATTCACCCCTCCACTTT
CSARNIPTGASYNSPLHF
>TRBV6-2/TRBV6-3|few|TRBJ2-1|-
TGTGCCAGCAGTTACTCGAGGAATCGGGGGTTTTCCTACAATGAGCAGTTCTTC
CASSYSRNRGFSYNEQFF
>TRBV6-1|-|TRBJ1-4|-
TGTGCCGGGGGGAGGGCGGAGAATGAAAAACTGTTTTTT
CAGGRAENEKLFF
>TRBV7-9|-|TRBJ1-3|-
TGTGCCAGTCAACGGGGGGACTCTGGAAACACCATATATTTT
CASQRGDSGNTIYF
>TRBV6-5|-|TRBJ1-6|-
TGTGCCAGCAGTTACAGGACGGCTTCGGGATCACCCCTCCACTTT
CASSYRTASGSPLHF
>TRBV12-3/TRBV12-4|many|TRBJ1-1|TRBD1
TGTGCCAGCAGACGACAGGGCTCAGGCACTGAAGCTTTCTTT
CASRRQGSGTEAFF
>TRBV28|few|TRBJ2-7|-
TGTGCCAGCAGTTCCCCACATCCCAAGCAGTACTTC
CASSSPHPKQYF
>TRBV12-3/TRBV12-4|few|TRBJ2-5|-
TGTGCCAGCAGTCCCCCTTCCGGGGTGGAGACCCAGTACTTC
CASSPPSGVETQYF
>TRBV7-2|-|TRBJ1-1|-
TGTGCCAGCAGCTTATTTTGGGGGGAGAACACTGAAGCTTTCTTT
CASSLFWGENTEAFF
>TRBV2|-|TRBJ2-7|-
TGTGCCAGCAGTGAGGGCAGACTCATTCCCTACGAGCAGTACTTC
CASSEGRLIPYEQYF